The source of this T cell receptor beta chain is a study of T-cell memory formation after mild COVID-19. Study summary: The TCR clusters were mostly specific to one donor.

The CDR3 runs 15 residues. Unmatched junction bases numbered 7, after V lost 5 bases and J lost 2 bases. Germline V gene sequence: CDR1 SGHVS, CDR2 FQNEAQ. Study results and caveats: Clones contracting over day 15 to 85 were CD4/CD8 balanced, with later expanders leaning CD4+. The SARS-CoV-2 specificity of second-wave clones reaching peak at day 37 remained unverified.

Comment on this clonotype: Its matching antigen is unknown.

With constant-segment primers, 5'RACE yielded cDNA libraries of TCR alpha and TCR beta that carried sample barcodes and UMIs. MiXCR was run by TCRdb on the 5' RACE reads, yielding one entry per CDR3 protein. The sample has approximately 250,000 distinct CDR3 sequences; approximately 15% are singletons. The sequencing sample was made of PBMCs or a T cell subset sorted from them (not recorded which). This rearrangement joins TRBV7-8 to TRBJ1-1, with 8 bases that match TRBD1. The TCR sequence derives from an adult woman who had mild COVID-19 (a few samples of this study predate the infection). Cell type and time point are not known. The DNA for the CDR3 is TGTGCCAGCAGCCCAGGGGGACAGGCCAACACTGAAGCTTTCTTT. It translates to CASSPGGQANTEAFF.